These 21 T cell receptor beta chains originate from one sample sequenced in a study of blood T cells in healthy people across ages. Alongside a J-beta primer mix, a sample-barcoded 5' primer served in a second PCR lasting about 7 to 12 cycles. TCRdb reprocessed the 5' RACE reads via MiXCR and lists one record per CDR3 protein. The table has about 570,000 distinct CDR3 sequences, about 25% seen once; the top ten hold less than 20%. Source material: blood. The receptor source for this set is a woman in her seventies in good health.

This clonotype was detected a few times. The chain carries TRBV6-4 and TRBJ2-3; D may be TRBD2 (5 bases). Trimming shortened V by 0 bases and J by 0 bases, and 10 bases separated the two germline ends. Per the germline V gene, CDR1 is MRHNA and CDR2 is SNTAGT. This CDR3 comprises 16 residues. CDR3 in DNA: TGTGCCAGCAGTGACTCGCCTAGCCTAAGCACAGATACGCAGTATTTT. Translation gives CASSDSPSLSTDTQYF.

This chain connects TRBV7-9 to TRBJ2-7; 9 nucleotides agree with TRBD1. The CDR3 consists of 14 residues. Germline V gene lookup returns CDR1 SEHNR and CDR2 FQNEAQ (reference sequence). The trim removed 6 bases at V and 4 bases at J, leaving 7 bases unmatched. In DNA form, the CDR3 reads TGTGCCAGCAGAGGAGGGGACAGGGAATACGAGCAGTACTTC. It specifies CASRGGDREYEQYF.

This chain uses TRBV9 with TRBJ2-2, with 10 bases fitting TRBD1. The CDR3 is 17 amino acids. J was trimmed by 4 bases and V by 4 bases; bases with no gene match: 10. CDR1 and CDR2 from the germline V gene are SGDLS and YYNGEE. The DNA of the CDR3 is TGTGCCAGCAGCCCCCTTGGGGGGACAGGGGTCACCGGGGAGCTGTTTTTT. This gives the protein CASSPLGGTGVTGELFF.

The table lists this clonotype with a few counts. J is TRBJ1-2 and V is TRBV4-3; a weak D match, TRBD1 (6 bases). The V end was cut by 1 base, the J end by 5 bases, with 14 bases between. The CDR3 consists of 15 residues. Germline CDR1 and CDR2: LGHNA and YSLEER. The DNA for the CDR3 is TGCGCCAGCAGCCAAGGGACAGTGGGAGGGTATGGCTACACCTTC. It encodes CASSQGTVGGYGYTF.

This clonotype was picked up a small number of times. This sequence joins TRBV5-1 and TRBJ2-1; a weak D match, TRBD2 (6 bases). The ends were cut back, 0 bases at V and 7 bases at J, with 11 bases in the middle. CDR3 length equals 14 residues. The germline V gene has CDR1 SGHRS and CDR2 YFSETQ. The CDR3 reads CASSLEHGGNEQFF. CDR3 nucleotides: TGCGCCAGCAGCTTGGAACATGGGGGGAATGAGCAGTTCTTC.

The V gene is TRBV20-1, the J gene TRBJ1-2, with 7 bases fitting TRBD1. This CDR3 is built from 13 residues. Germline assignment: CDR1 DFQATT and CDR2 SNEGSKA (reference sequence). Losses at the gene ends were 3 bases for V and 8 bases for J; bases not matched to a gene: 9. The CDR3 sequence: CSARLFGTVGYTF. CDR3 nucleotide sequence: TGCAGTGCTAGGCTTTTCGGGACAGTCGGCTACACCTTC.

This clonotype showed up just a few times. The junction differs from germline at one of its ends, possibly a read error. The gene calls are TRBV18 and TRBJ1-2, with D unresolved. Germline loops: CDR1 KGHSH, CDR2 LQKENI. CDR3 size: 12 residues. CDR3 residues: CASSPTLGELLF. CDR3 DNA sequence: TGTGCCAGCTCACCCACCCTCGGGGAACTACTCTTC.

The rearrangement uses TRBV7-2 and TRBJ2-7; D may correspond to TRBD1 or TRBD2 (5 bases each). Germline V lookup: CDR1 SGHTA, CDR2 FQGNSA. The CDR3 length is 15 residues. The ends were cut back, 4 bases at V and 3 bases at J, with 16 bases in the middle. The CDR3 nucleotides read TGTGCCAGCAGCTCCCGAGGGGCTAAGTTCTACGAGCAGTACTTC. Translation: CASSSRGAKFYEQYF.

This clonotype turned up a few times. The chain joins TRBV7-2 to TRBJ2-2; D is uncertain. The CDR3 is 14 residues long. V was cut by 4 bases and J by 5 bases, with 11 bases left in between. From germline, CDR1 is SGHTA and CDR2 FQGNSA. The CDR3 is CASSSIRRTGELFF. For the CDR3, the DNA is TGTGCCAGCAGCTCCATCAGGCGTACCGGGGAGCTGTTTTTT.

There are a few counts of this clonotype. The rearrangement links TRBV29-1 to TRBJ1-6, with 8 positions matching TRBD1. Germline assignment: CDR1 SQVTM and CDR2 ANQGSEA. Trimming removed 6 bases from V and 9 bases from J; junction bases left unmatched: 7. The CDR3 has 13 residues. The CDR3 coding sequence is TGCAGCGTCGCGGACAGGGAGCGTTCACCCCTCCACTTT. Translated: CSVADRERSPLHF.

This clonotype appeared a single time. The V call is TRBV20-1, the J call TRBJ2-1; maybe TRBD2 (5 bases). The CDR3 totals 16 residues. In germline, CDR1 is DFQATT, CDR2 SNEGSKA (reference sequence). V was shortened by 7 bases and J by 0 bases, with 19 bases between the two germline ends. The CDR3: CSGNSLSGSSYNEQFF. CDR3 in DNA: TGCAGTGGCAATTCCCTCAGCGGTAGCTCCTACAATGAGCAGTTCTTC.

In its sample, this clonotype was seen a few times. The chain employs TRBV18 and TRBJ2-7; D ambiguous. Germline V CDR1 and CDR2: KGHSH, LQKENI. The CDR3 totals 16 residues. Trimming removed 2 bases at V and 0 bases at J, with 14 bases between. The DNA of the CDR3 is TGTGCCAGCTCACCATCTGGCCCAGGAAGCTCCTACGAGCAGTACTTC. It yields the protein CASSPSGPGSSYEQYF.

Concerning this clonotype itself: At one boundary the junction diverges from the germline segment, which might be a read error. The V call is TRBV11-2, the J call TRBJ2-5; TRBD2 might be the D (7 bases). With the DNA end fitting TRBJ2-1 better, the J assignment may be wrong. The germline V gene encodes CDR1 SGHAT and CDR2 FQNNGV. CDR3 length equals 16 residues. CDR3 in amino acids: CAGSFPGGHFGNEQFF. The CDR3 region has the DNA TGTGCCGGCAGCTTCCCCGGGGGGCATTTCGGGAATGAGCAGTTCTTC.

Here the CDR3 reads CAWTADRLFPGNQPQHF. The CDR3 DNA is TGTGCCTGGACCGCGGACAGGCTATTCCCTGGCAATCAGCCCCAGCATTTT. The rearrangement links TRBV30 to TRBJ1-5; 7 bases agree with TRBD1. The CDR3 runs to 17 residues. CDR1 and CDR2 from the germline V gene are GTSNPN and SVGIG (reference sequence). The ends lost 4 bases at V and 2 bases at J; junction bases unmatched: 14.

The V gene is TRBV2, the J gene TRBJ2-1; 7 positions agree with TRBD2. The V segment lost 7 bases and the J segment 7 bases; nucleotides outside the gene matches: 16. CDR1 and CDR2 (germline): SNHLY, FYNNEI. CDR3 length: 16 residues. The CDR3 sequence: CASKKGSGRTFNEQFF. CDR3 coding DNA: TGTGCCAGCAAAAAGGGTAGCGGGCGGACCTTTAATGAGCAGTTCTTC.

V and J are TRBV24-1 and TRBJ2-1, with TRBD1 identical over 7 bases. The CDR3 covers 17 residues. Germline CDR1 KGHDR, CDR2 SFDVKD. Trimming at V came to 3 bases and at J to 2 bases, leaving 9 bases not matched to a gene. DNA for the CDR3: TGTGCCACCAGTGATCTCACCGGGACAGAGACCTACAATGAGCAGTTCTTC. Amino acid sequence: CATSDLTGTETYNEQFF.

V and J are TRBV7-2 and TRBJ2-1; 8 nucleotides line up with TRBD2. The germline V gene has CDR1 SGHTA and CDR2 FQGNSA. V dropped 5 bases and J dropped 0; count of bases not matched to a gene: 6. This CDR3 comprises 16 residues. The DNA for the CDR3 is TGTGCCAGCAGCCAAGCGGGGGCGAGCTCCTACAATGAGCAGTTCTTC. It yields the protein CASSQAGASSYNEQFF.

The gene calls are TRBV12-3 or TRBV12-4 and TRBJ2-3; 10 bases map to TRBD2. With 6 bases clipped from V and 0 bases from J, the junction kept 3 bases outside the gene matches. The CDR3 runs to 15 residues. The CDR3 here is CASRGTSESTDTQYF. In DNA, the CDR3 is TGTGCCAGCAGAGGGACTAGCGAGAGCACAGATACGCAGTATTTT.

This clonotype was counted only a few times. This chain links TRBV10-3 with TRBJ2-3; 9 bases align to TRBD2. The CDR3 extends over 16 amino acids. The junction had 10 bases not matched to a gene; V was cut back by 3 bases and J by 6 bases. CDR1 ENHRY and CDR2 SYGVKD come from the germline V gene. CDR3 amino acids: CAISDPGRGGRDTQYF. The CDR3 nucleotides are TGTGCCATCAGTGACCCGGGGCGGGGGGGCCGCGATACGCAGTATTTT.

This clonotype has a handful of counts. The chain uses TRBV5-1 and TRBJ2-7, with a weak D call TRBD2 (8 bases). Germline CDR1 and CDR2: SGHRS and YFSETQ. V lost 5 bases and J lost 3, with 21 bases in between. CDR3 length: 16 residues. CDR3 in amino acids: CASRHRGSGTDYEQYF. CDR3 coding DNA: TGCGCCAGCAGACACCGAGGTAGCGGGACAGACTACGAGCAGTACTTC.

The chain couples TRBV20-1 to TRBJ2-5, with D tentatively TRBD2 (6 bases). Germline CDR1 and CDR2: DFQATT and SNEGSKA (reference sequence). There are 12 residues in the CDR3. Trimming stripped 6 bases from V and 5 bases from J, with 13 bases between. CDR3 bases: TGCAGTGCCCCGACGGGAGATGAGACCCAGTACTTC. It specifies CSAPTGDETQYF.